This T cell receptor beta chain was retrieved from a study of blood T cell repertoires in COVID-19. Overall study: Sites in the United States, Italy and Spain provided acute and convalescent COVID-19 samples.

Per the original methods: Estimation of nucleated cell counts relied on the amplification of reference gene primers. Assay: immunoSEQ multiplex PCR; the TCRdb copy retains only in-frame clones and omits some. The V and J calls and clone size are taken from that table; D and trimming were inferred from the DNA. Of around 99,000 clones listed, 84% are singletons. CDR1 is SGHRS and CDR2 is YFSETQ in the germline V gene. V dropped 4 bases and J dropped 3; count of bases not matched to a gene: 7. This CDR3 has 14 amino acids. The TCR was taken from a woman over 75 with active or convalescent COVID-19. Sample: peripheral blood. The J gene is TRBJ2-7, the V gene TRBV5-1, with TRBD1 matching over 7 bases. This CDR3 is CASSPGQANYEQYF. CDR3 DNA: TGCGCCAGCAGCCCCGGACAGGCCAACTACGAGCAGTACTTC. Supplemented by reference TRBV5-1 and TRBJ2-7, the full variable domain reads KAGVTQTPRYLIKTRGQQVTLSCSPISGHRSVSWYQQTPGQGLQFLFEYFSETQRNKGNFPGRFSGRQFSNSRSEMNVSTLELGDSALYLCASSPGQANYEQYFGPGTRLTVT.